This T cell receptor beta chain stems from a study of identical twins. Study-level results: Conclusions were based on cross-sectional statistical analysis, without following the same donors.

TCRdb used MiXCR to reprocess the 5' RACE reads, holding one entry per CDR3 protein. This sample yields nearly 900,000 distinct CDR3 sequences, of which more than 9% are seen a single time; about 1.5% belongs to the top ten. A note on this clonotype: As yet, its antigen is unknown.

The same data also went into a second study, on yellow fever vaccine responses in identical twins.

Sequenced sample: PBMCs. This clonotype was sampled from a woman between 18 and 30 years old in good health.

CDR3 nucleotides: TGCAGTGCTAGAGGAGTCCGGGGACAGCCCCAGCATTTT. This gives the protein CSARGVRGQPQHF. The genes are TRBV20-1 and TRBJ1-5, with D hard to call. V lost 1 base, J lost 7 bases, and 11 bases lay in between. Germline V lookup: CDR1 DFQATT, CDR2 SNEGSKA (reference sequence). The length of the CDR3 is 13 residues.